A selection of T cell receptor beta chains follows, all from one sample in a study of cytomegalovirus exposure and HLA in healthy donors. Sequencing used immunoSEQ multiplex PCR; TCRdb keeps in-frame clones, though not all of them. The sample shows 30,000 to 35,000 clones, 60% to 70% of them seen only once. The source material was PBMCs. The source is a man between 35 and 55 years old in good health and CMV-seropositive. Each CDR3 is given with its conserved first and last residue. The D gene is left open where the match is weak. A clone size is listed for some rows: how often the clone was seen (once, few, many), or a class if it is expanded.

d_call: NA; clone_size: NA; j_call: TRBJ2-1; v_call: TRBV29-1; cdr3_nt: TGCAGCGGGGCGGAGGGCTACAATGAGCAGTTCTTC; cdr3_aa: CSGAEGYNEQFF
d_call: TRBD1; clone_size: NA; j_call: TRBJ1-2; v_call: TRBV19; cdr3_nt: TGTGCCAGTAGTATAGCAGACAGGGTAAATTATGGCTACACCTTC; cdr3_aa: CASSIADRVNYGYTF
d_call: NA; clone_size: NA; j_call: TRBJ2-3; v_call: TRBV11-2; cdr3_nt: TGTGCCAGCAGCTTAGGTGCGGGCCAAAGGGATACGCAGTATTTT; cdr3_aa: CASSLGAGQRDTQYF
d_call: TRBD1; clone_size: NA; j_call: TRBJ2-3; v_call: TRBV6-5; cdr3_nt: TGTGCCAGCAGTCCAGGACAGGGCTGGACAGATACGCAGTATTTT; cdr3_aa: CASSPGQGWTDTQYF
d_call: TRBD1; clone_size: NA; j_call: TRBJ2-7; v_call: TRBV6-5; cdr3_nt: TGTGCCAGCACCCCGGACAGGGCTACCTACGAGCAGTACTTC; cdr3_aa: CASTPDRATYEQYF
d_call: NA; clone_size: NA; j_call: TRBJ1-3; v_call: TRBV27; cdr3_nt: TGTGCCAGCAGTTCGCAGGGTACTGGAAACACCATATATTTT; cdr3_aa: CASSSQGTGNTIYF
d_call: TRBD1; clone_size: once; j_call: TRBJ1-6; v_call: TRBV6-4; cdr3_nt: TGTGCCAGCAGTGACGGGGGACAGGGTAATTCACCCCTCCACTTT; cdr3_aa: CASSDGGQGNSPLHF
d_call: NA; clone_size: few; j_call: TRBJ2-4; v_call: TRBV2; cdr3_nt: TGTGCCAGCAGGGGACAACTAGCCAAAAACATTCAGTACTTC; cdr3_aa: CASRGQLAKNIQYF
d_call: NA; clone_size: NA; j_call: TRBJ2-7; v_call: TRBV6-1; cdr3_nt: TGTGCCAGCAGCCCCGAGTACGAGCAGTACTTC; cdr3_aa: CASSPEYEQYF
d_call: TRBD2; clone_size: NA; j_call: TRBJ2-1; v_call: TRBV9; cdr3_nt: TGTGCCAGCAGCGTAGCTACGGGGGGAATAGACTACAATGAGCAGTTCTTC; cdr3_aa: CASSVATGGIDYNEQFF
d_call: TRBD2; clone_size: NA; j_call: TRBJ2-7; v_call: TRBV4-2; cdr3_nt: TGTGCCAGCAGCTACAGCGGGGCCGACTCCTACGAGCAGTACTTC; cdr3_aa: CASSYSGADSYEQYF
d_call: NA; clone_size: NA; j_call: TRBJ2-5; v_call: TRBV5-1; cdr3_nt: TGCGCCAACAGACGGCACGGGCAGACAGCGAGCGAGACCCAGTACTTC; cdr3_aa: CANRRHGQTASETQYF
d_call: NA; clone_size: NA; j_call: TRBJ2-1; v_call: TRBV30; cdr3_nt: TGCGCGTTTAGGGGGGGGGCCGGCTACAATGAGCAGTTCTTC; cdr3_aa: CAFRGGAGYNEQFF
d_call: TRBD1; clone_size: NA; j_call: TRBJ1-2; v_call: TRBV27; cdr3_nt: TGTGCCAGCAGTTTAAGGGTCAGGGGGCGAAACGACTATGGCTACACCTTC; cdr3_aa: CASSLRVRGRNDYGYTF
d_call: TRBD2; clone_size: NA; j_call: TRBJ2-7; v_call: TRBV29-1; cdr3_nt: TGCAGCGTTGAAGGGGGGGGAGAGCAGTACTTC; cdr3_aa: CSVEGGGEQYF
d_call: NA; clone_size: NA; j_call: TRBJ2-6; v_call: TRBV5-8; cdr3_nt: TGTGCCAGCAGCTTCCTGACAGGCACAGGGGGGGCCAACGTCCTGACTTTC; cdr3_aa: CASSFLTGTGGANVLTF
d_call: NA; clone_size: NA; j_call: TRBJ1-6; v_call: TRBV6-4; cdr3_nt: TGTGCCAGCAGGGACGTGCCGGGTAATTCACCCCTCCACTTT; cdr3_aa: CASRDVPGNSPLHF
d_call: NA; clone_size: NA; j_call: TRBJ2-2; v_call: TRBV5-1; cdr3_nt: TGCGCCAGCAGCTTGGCCACCAGGGAGGCCGGGGAGCTGTTTTTT; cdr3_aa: CASSLATREAGELFF
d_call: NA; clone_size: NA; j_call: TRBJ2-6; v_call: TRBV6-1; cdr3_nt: TGTGCCAGCAAAGGGGTGGCTGGGGCCAACGTCCTGACTTTC; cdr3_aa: CASKGVAGANVLTF
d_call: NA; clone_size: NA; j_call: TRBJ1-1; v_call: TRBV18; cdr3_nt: TGTGCCAGCTCACCACCGGCGGGTATGAACACTGAAGCTTTCTTT; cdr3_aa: CASSPPAGMNTEAFF
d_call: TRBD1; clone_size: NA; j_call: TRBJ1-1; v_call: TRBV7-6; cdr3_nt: TGTGCCAGCAGCCCACGGGACAGCGGAATGAACACTGAAGCTTTCTTT; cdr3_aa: CASSPRDSGMNTEAFF
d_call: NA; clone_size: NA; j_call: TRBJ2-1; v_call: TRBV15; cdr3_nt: TGTGCCACCAGCAGAGATTCGCGGGTTCCAAATGAGCAGTTCTTC; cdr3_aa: CATSRDSRVPNEQFF
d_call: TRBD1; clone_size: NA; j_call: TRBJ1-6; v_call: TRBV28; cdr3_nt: TGTGCCAGCAGTCCCCGACAGGGTCAAAAATCGCCCCTCCACTTT; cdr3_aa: CASSPRQGQKSPLHF
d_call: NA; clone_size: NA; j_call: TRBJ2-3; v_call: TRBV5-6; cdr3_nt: TGTGCCAGCAGCTTAGCGGGCTCCCCAGATACGCAGTATTTT; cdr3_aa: CASSLAGSPDTQYF
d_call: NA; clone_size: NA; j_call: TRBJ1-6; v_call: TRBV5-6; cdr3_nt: TGTGCCAGCAGCTTAGGGGCTGTCAATAATAATTCACCCCTCCACTTT; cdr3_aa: CASSLGAVNNNSPLHF
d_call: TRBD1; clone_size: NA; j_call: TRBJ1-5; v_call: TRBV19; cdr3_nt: TGTGCCAGTAGCGACGACAGGGTACTCAATCAGCCCCAGCATTTT; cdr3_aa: CASSDDRVLNQPQHF
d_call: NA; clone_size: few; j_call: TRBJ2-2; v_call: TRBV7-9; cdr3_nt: TGTGCCAGCAGCAGCCAGGGTTTGACCGGGGAGCTGTTTTTT; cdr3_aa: CASSSQGLTGELFF
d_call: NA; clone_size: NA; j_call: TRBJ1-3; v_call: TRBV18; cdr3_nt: TGTGCCAGCTCACCAATTAGCTCTGGAAACACCATATATTTT; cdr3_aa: CASSPISSGNTIYF
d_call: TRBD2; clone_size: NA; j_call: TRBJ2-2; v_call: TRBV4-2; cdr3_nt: TGTGCCAGCAGCCAATCCCCTACTAGCGGGGGGGCGCGGACCGGGGAGCTGTTTTTT; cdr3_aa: CASSQSPTSGGARTGELFF
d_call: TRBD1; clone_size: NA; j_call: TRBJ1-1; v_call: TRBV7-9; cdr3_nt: TGTGCCAGCAGCTTTTCTGGCCAGGGGGTAGGTACTGAAGCTTTCTTT; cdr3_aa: CASSFSGQGVGTEAFF
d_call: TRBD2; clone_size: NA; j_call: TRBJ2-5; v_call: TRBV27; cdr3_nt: TGTGCCAGCAGTTTCTGGGGGGGAGAGACCCAGTACTTC; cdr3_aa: CASSFWGGETQYF